The table lists the clone carrying this T cell receptor beta chain with a few counts. Its antigen remains unidentified. The CDR3 extends over 13 amino acids. V lost 3 bases and J lost 8, with 16 bases in between. The germline CDR1 and CDR2 sequences are SQVTM and ANQGSEA. Sample-barcoded 5' priming and a J-beta primer mix drove a second PCR of about 6 to 12 cycles. TCRdb processed the 5' RACE reads anew with MiXCR; each CDR3 protein has one entry. The sample records 550,000 to 700,000 distinct CDR3 sequences, 27% being singletons. The sample comes from a study of blood T cells in healthy people across ages. Points from the study as a whole: Naive T cell percentage by flow cytometry tracked strongly with beta diversity.

The chain recombines TRBV29-1 with TRBJ1-1; no definite D call. The sequencing input was blood. The receptor was derived from a woman in her seventies in good health. CDR3 region: CSVDWGLGVEAFF. Here the CDR3 DNA reads TGCAGCGTTGATTGGGGTCTCGGCGTCGAAGCTTTCTTT. Full variable domain (remainder filled in from reference TRBV29-1 and TRBJ1-1): SAVISQKPSRDICQRGTSLTIQCQVDSQVTMMFWYRQQPGQSLTLIATANQGSEATYESGFVIDKFPISRPNLTFSTLTVSNMSPEDSSIYLCSVDWGLGVEAFFGQGTRLTVV.